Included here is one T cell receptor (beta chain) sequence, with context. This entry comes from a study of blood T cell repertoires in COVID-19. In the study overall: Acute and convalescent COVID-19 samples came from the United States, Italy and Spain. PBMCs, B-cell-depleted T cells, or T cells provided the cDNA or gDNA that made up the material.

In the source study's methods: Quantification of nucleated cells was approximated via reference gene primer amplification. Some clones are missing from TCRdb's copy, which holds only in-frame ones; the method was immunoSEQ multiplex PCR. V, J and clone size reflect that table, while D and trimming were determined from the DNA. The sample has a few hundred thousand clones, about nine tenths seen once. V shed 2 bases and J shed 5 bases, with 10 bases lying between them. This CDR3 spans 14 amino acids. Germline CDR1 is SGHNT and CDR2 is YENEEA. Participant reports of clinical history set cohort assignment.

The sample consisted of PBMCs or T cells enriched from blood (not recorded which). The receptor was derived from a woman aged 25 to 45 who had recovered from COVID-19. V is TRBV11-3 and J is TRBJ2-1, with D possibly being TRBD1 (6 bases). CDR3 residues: CASSLSTGHNEQFF. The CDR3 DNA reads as TGTGCCAGCAGCTTAAGTACAGGGCACAATGAGCAGTTCTTC.